The 24 T cell receptor beta chains reported below all come from one sample, sequenced in a study of blood T cell repertoires in COVID-19. Clones were sequenced by immunoSEQ multiplex PCR, and TCRdb holds only the in-frame ones, with some missing. The data show fewer than 400,000 clones, about 92% seen once. Sequenced sample: PBMCs or T cells enriched from blood (not recorded which). These receptors were obtained from a woman aged 25 to 39 who had recovered from COVID-19.

The chain recombines TRBV28 with TRBJ2-4, with D unresolved. In germline, CDR1 is MDHEN, CDR2 SYDVKM. Trimming took off 6 bases at V and 6 bases at J, with 9 bases between the two ends. This CDR3 spans 12 amino acids. CDR3 sequence reads: CASRPPGNIQYF. DNA of the CDR3: TGTGCCAGCAGACCACCAGGAAACATTCAGTACTTC.

The chain joins TRBV19 to TRBJ2-4; tentative D call: TRBD1 (5 bases). The germline V gene encodes CDR1 LNHDA and CDR2 SQIVND (reference sequence). V shed 3 bases and J shed 0 bases, with 21 bases lying between them. This CDR3 is built from 19 residues. The CDR3 region is CASSISMTAPTLAKNIQYF. Here the CDR3 DNA reads TGTGCCAGTAGTATTAGTATGACAGCCCCCACCTTAGCCAAAAACATTCAGTACTTC.

CDR3 sequence reads: CASSLGDYLAGVDQPQHF. CDR3 in DNA: TGTGCCAGCAGCTTAGGGGACTACTTGGCAGGGGTGGATCAGCCCCAGCATTTT. J is TRBJ1-5 and V is TRBV7-9; the D gene is possibly TRBD1 (6 bases). In germline, CDR1 is SEHNR, CDR2 FQNEAQ (reference sequence). This CDR3 contains 18 residues. The V and J ends lost 1 base and 5 bases respectively, with 21 bases between them. Supplemented by reference TRBV7-9 and TRBJ1-5, the full variable domain reads DTGVSQNPRHKITKRGQNVTFRCDPISEHNRLYWYRQTLGQGPEFLTYFQNEAQLEKSRLLSDRFSAERPKGSFSTLEIQRTEQGDSAMYLCASSLGDYLAGVDQPQHFGDGTRLSIL.

The chain joins TRBV10-3 to TRBJ1-4; D ambiguous. The V end was cut by 0 bases, the J end by 8 bases, with 10 bases between. The CDR3 totals 14 residues. Germline assignment: CDR1 ENHRY and CDR2 SYGVKD. CDR3 in DNA: TGTGCCATCAGTGAGTCCGGAGTCTGGGAAAAACTGTTTTTT. Amino acid sequence: CAISESGVWEKLFF.

In DNA, the CDR3 is TGTGCCATCAGTCCTCGGACACGACCTAGCTCTGGGGCCAACGTCCTGACTTTC. This sequence encodes CAISPRTRPSSGANVLTF. The chain carries TRBV10-3 and TRBJ2-6; maybe TRBD1 (5 bases). There are 18 residues in the CDR3. In germline, CDR1 is ENHRY, CDR2 SYGVKD. The ends were cut back, 5 bases at V and 0 bases at J, with 17 bases in the middle.

This sequence joins TRBV2 and TRBJ1-4; the match to TRBD1 covers 9 bases. Germline assignment: CDR1 SNHLY and CDR2 FYNNEI. This CDR3 has 15 amino acids. V dropped 5 bases and J dropped 6; count of bases not matched to a gene: 7. The CDR3 nucleotides read TGTGCCAGCAGTAGAGCGACAGGGGGTTATGAAAAACTGTTTTTT. Residues: CASSRATGGYEKLFF.

The chain uses TRBV28 and TRBJ1-6; D gene unclear. Per germline, CDR1 MDHEN and CDR2 SYDVKM. This CDR3 contains 15 residues. V lost 3 bases and J lost 6, with 12 bases in between. CDR3 protein: CASSLRGILNSPLHF. The CDR3 region has the DNA TGTGCCAGCAGTTTGCGGGGAATCCTTAATTCACCCCTCCACTTT.

V and J are TRBV7-9 and TRBJ1-2, with D perhaps matching TRBD1 (5 bases). The CDR3 consists of 14 residues. Trimming left V 2 bases short and J 5 bases short, with 12 bases between. Germline CDR1 is SEHNR and CDR2 is FQNEAQ (reference sequence). The CDR3: CASSLIGAGYGYTF. CDR3 nucleotides: TGTGCCAGCAGCTTAATTGGAGCAGGGTATGGCTACACCTTC.

The chain has TRBV9 and TRBJ2-3; D is unresolved. V was trimmed by 0 bases and J by 4 bases, leaving 21 bases between them. The length of the CDR3 is 18 residues. CDR1 and CDR2 from the germline V gene are SGDLS and YYNGEE. CDR3 sequence (DNA): TGTGCCAGCAGCGTAGCTACGGCGGTTAGTTTCCGTCCAGATACGCAGTATTTT. Translated, it gives CASSVATAVSFRPDTQYF.

This chain uses TRBV28 with TRBJ2-3; a possible D gene is TRBD2 (7 bases). V shed 8 bases and J shed 0 bases, with 12 bases lying between them. Germline V gives CDR1 MDHEN, CDR2 SYDVKM. The CDR3 is 14 amino acids. The CDR3 DNA reads as TGTGCCAGCGGGGGGCGGGGGAGCACAGATACGCAGTATTTT. Amino acids: CASGGRGSTDTQYF.

The J gene is TRBJ1-2, the V gene TRBV7-3; 8 nucleotides line up with TRBD1. Germline CDR1 SGHTA, CDR2 FQGTGA. The ends lost 4 bases at V and 2 bases at J; junction bases unmatched: 6. This CDR3 is built from 15 residues. CDR3 DNA sequence: TGTGCCAGCAGCTCACGAGACAGGGGCAACTATGGCTACACCTTC. Its protein is CASSSRDRGNYGYTF. The full variable domain, completed using reference TRBV7-3 and TRBJ1-2, is GAGVSQTPSNKVTEKGKYVELRCDPISGHTALYWYRQSLGQGPEFLIYFQGTGAADDSGLPNDRFFAVRPEGSVSTLKIQRTERGDSAVYLCASSSRDRGNYGYTFGSGTRLTVV.

This chain uses TRBV28 with TRBJ1-1, with a tentative D call TRBD1 (5 bases). Germline assignment: CDR1 MDHEN and CDR2 SYDVKM. Trimming left V 1 base short and J 6 bases short, with 15 bases between. There are 15 residues in the CDR3. This chain's CDR3 is CASSLYGGSSAEAFF. CDR3 sequence (DNA): TGTGCCAGCAGTTTATACGGGGGGAGTTCCGCTGAAGCTTTCTTT.

CDR3 bases: TGTGCCAGCATCGCTGGCCGGGGGAACACTGAAGCTTTCTTT. It encodes CASIAGRGNTEAFF. J is TRBJ1-1 and V is TRBV5-4; D call uncertain. The CDR3 spans 14 residues. CDR1 and CDR2 from the germline V gene are SGHNT and YYREEE (reference sequence). The V end lost 6 bases, the J end lost 1 base, and 13 bases lay between the germline ends.

The V and J genes are TRBV7-2 and TRBJ2-1; TRBD1 is a possible D gene (6 bases). CDR1 and CDR2 (germline): SGHTA, FQGNSA. The germline V and J ends were trimmed by 0 bases and 6 bases, with 12 bases remaining between them. The CDR3 has 15 amino acids. The CDR3: CASSLAAGVGNEQFF. As DNA, the CDR3 is TGTGCCAGCAGCTTAGCCGCAGGGGTGGGCAATGAGCAGTTCTTC.

This clone was seen a single time. V is TRBV5-1 and J is TRBJ1-4, with 8 positions matching TRBD1. Germline V gene data show CDR1 as SGHRS and CDR2 as YFSETQ. J lost 8 bases, V lost 6 bases, and 12 bases had no gene match. The CDR3 is 15 residues long. Here the CDR3 reads CASNQGAREGEKLFF. The DNA for the CDR3 is TGCGCCAGCAACCAGGGGGCTCGAGAGGGCGAAAAACTGTTTTTT. Using reference TRBV5-1 and TRBJ1-4 for the parts outside the CDR3, the full variable domain is KAGVTQTPRYLIKTRGQQVTLSCSPISGHRSVSWYQQTPGQGLQFLFEYFSETQRNKGNFPGRFSGRQFSNSRSEMNVSTLELGDSALYLCASNQGAREGEKLFFGSGTQLSVL.

The chain is built from TRBV5-5 and TRBJ2-1; D might be TRBD1 (6 bases). Germline V gene sequence: CDR1 SGHKS, CDR2 YYEKEE (reference sequence). V was pared by 2 bases and J by 0 bases, with 9 bases between. The length of the CDR3 is 15 residues. CDR3 sequence (DNA): TGTGCCAGCAGCTTCGGGACACACTCCTACAATGAGCAGTTCTTC. Translating it yields CASSFGTHSYNEQFF.

The rearrangement links TRBV9 to TRBJ2-1; D remains ambiguous. Trimming shortened V by 2 bases and J by 7 bases, and 7 bases separated the two germline ends. The germline CDR1 and CDR2 sequences are SGDLS and YYNGEE. This CDR3 is 12 amino acids long. CDR3 DNA: TGTGCCAGCAGCGTTTTTCCTAATGAGCAGTTCTTC. Its protein product is CASSVFPNEQFF.

This clone was detected only once. This rearrangement joins TRBV19 to TRBJ2-7; 10 bases fit TRBD2. CDR3 size: 15 residues. Germline trimming cut 3 bases from V and 5 bases from J; bases unmatched to any gene: 7. Per germline, CDR1 LNHDA and CDR2 SQIVND (reference sequence). The CDR3 loop reads CASSIGGGLANEQYF. CDR3 DNA: TGTGCCAGTAGTATCGGAGGGGGACTAGCGAACGAGCAGTACTTC.

The chain employs TRBV3-1 (or the pseudogene TRBV3-2) and TRBJ1-5; 8 bases align to TRBD1. The germline CDR1 and CDR2 sequences are LGHDT and YNNKEL (reference sequence). Trimming at V came to 2 bases and at J to 4 bases, leaving 7 bases not matched to a gene. This CDR3 comprises 16 residues. CDR3 bases: TGTGCCAGCAGCCAAATACAGGGGGATACGAATCAGCCCCAGCATTTT. Translating it yields CASSQIQGDTNQPQHF.

This clone occurred a few times. V gene TRBV11-2 combines with J gene TRBJ1-2; unclear D gene. The CDR3 contains 15 residues. Per germline, CDR1 SGHAT and CDR2 FQNNGV. V dropped 5 bases and J dropped 4 bases, with 17 bases sitting between them. CDR3 coding DNA: TGTGCCAGCAGCCAAGACGAGAGGCTGGGCTATGGCTACACCTTC. It translates to CASSQDERLGYGYTF.

The chain recombines TRBV5-1 with TRBJ2-7; TRBD2 aligns across 10 bases. Per germline, CDR1 SGHRS and CDR2 YFSETQ. This CDR3 comprises 17 residues. Trimming at V came to 2 bases and at J to 2 bases, leaving 10 bases not matched to a gene. The DNA of the CDR3 is TGCGCCAGCAGCTTAGCCACTGTAGCGGGAGGAACCTACGAGCAGTACTTC. This encodes CASSLATVAGGTYEQYF.

V is TRBV28 and J is TRBJ2-3; tentative D call: TRBD1 (5 bases). V was shortened by 4 bases and J by 7 bases, with 15 bases between the two germline ends. From germline, CDR1 is MDHEN and CDR2 SYDVKM. The CDR3 covers 14 residues. Here the CDR3 DNA reads TGTGCCAGCAGTTCCGGACAACCATCCTATACGCAGTATTTT. Its protein product is CASSSGQPSYTQYF.

The gene calls are TRBV19 and TRBJ2-6; possible D gene TRBD1, 6 bases. Trimming left V 5 bases short and J 0 bases short, with 17 bases between. CDR1 is LNHDA and CDR2 is SQIVND in the germline V gene (reference sequence). The CDR3 extends over 18 amino acids. Written as DNA, the CDR3 is TGTGCCAGTAGTGTCAGACAGGTGATTAGCTCTGGGGCCAACGTCCTGACTTTC. It is translated as CASSVRQVISSGANVLTF.

This chain joins TRBV4-2 and TRBJ2-1, with 8 nucleotides matching TRBD2. Trimming cost V 1 base and J 9 bases; bases outside gene matches: 8. CDR3 length: 15 residues. Germline CDR1 LGHNA, CDR2 YNFKEQ. CDR3 amino acids: CASSQGAGDRAEQFF. CDR3 nucleotide sequence: TGTGCCAGCAGCCAAGGAGCGGGAGATCGGGCTGAGCAGTTCTTC.